This TCR beta chain was obtained from a study of technical replicates of blood from a few donors. Using immunoSEQ multiplex PCR, the repertoire was profiled, and TCRdb retains in-frame clones only, with some absent. Here the sample spans roughly 97,000 clones, approximately 96% being singletons. The CDR3 is 15 residues long. Germline values: CDR1 SNHLY, CDR2 FYNNEI. V dropped 9 bases and J dropped 3 bases, with 17 bases sitting between them. The V call is TRBV2, the J call TRBJ2-2, with a weak D call TRBD2 (7 bases). The source material was T cells isolated from PBMCs. This TCR was sampled from a human donor in good health. The chain's CDR3 is CARGGATVDTGELFF. The CDR3, as DNA: TGTGCCAGGGGGGGGGCGACAGTGGACACCGGGGAGCTGTTTTTT.